Listed here are 10 T cell receptor beta chains from one sample, sequenced in a study of T-cell memory formation after mild COVID-19. TCRdb reprocessed the 5' RACE reads via MiXCR and lists one record per CDR3 protein. The data show around 99,000 distinct CDR3 sequences, about an eighth seen once. The material sequenced was PBMCs or a T cell subset sorted from them (not recorded which). All receptors derive from a man aged 18 to 30 who had mild COVID-19 (a few samples of this study predate the infection). Cell type and time point are not known.

This clonotype was observed a handful of times. The rearrangement joins TRBV4-3 to TRBJ2-1, with TRBD1 matching over 8 bases. After removal of 1 base from V and 2 bases from J, the junction contained 13 bases not matched to a gene. Germline V CDR1 and CDR2: LGHNA, YSLEER. The CDR3 length is 19 residues. CDR3 sequence: CASSQARGPLGTAYNEQFF. The CDR3 DNA reads as TGCGCCAGCAGCCAAGCCAGGGGGCCACTCGGGACAGCCTACAATGAGCAGTTCTTC.

The gene calls are TRBV30 and TRBJ2-3; 10 bases line up with TRBD1. The junction had 6 bases not matched to a gene; V was cut back by 0 bases and J by 9 bases. Per the germline V gene, CDR1 is GTSNPN and CDR2 is SVGIG (reference sequence). The CDR3 spans 14 residues. The CDR3, as DNA: TGTGCCTGGAGTGTACTGCGGGACAGGGGCACGCAGTATTTT. Protein: CAWSVLRDRGTQYF.

In this sample, this clonotype turned up a few times. The rearrangement joins TRBV27 to TRBJ2-3; D tentatively reads TRBD1 or TRBD2 (6 bases each). The V end was cut by 6 bases, the J end by 4 bases, with 8 bases between. CDR1 and CDR2 from the germline V gene are MNHEY and SMNVEV (reference sequence). CDR3 size: 12 residues. The CDR3 loop reads CASRRGADTQYF. As DNA, the CDR3 is TGTGCCAGCAGAAGGGGGGCAGATACGCAGTATTTT.

The chain employs TRBV12-5 and TRBJ2-1, with D tentatively TRBD2 (6 bases). Germline assignment: CDR1 LGHNT and CDR2 FRNRAP. The CDR3 consists of 15 residues. The ends were cut back, 4 bases at V and 9 bases at J, with 19 bases in the middle. The CDR3 coding sequence is TGTGCTAGTGGTTATAGCTGGGGGGTAGATGGTGAGCAGTTCTTC. Translating it yields CASGYSWGVDGEQFF.

The CDR3 protein is CASSYLRNNQPQHF. CDR3 nucleotides: TGTGCCAGCAGTTATCTCCGAAACAATCAGCCCCAGCATTTT. The chain joins TRBV6-2 or TRBV6-3 to TRBJ1-5; D is unresolved. Germline loops: CDR1 MNHEY, CDR2 SVGEGT. Deletions cut 3 bases from V and 3 bases from J, with 9 bases between. The CDR3 extends over 14 amino acids.

J is TRBJ2-3 and V is TRBV7-9; D remains ambiguous. Per the germline V gene, CDR1 is SEHNR and CDR2 is FQNEAQ (reference sequence). Trimming left V 5 bases short and J 4 bases short, with 16 bases between. The CDR3 is 15 amino acids. CDR3 loop: CASSPSLSLPDTQYF. CDR3 DNA sequence: TGTGCCAGCAGCCCGTCCTTGTCCCTCCCAGATACGCAGTATTTT.

This clonotype showed up just a few times. The chain employs TRBV7-9 and TRBJ1-5, with D hard to call. This CDR3 contains 12 residues. CDR1 and CDR2 from the germline V gene are SEHNR and FQNEAQ (reference sequence). Trimming left V 5 bases short and J 5 bases short, with 7 bases between. CDR3 residues: CASSNGDQPQHF. CDR3 DNA sequence: TGTGCCAGCAGCAACGGGGATCAGCCCCAGCATTTT.

The chain couples TRBV6-5 to TRBJ2-3; 10 bases agree with TRBD2. From germline, CDR1 is MNHEY and CDR2 SVGAGI. Germline trimming cut 6 bases from V and 2 bases from J; bases unmatched to any gene: 5. This CDR3 has 15 amino acids. CDR3 DNA: TGTGCCAGCAGCTCTAGCGGGGGAAACACAGATACGCAGTATTTT. Translating it yields CASSSSGGNTDTQYF.

This clonotype was counted only a few times. The V gene is TRBV2, the J gene TRBJ1-5, with D possibly being TRBD1 (6 bases). Between the trimmed V and J ends, which lost 2 bases and 4 bases, there was a span of 12 bases. The CDR3 sequence is 15 residues long. CDR1 is SNHLY, CDR2 FYNNEI, per germline. CDR3 in DNA: TGTGCCAGCAGTGAATGGGGACAAGTAAATCAGCCCCAGCATTTT. It encodes CASSEWGQVNQPQHF.

The sample holds a few counts of this clonotype. The chain joins TRBV4-1 to TRBJ1-2; tentatively, D is TRBD1 (5 bases). The germline CDR1 and CDR2 sequences are MGHRA and YSYEKL. V was shortened by 1 base and J by 2 bases, with 14 bases between the two germline ends. The CDR3 length is 16 residues. The CDR3 region is CASSQGPGVLNYGYTF. In DNA form, the CDR3 reads TGCGCCAGCAGCCAAGGGCCGGGGGTGCTAAACTATGGCTACACCTTC.